This T cell receptor beta chain was sequenced in a study of shared T cell receptors in the human thymus. The CDR3 extends over 17 amino acids. CDR1 is MDHEN and CDR2 is SYDVKM in the germline V gene. The V gene end was trimmed by 6 bases and the J gene end by 8 bases; junction bases not matched to a gene: 17. Clones were sequenced by immunoSEQ multiplex PCR, and TCRdb holds only the in-frame ones, with some missing. Of some 660,000 clones listed, about 89% are singletons. A further study also used this sample, focusing on human thymus T cells. This second report adds: Infants, healthy and Finnish, who were having corrective surgery for congenital heart defects served as donors. Resections obtained during corrective heart surgery supplied the thymus tissue. Related studies found that unrelated individuals share highly overlapping thymic repertoires.

This clonotype was obtained from a boy under two years old with a congenital heart defect. The sample consisted of thymocytes. The chain couples TRBV28 to TRBJ2-2, with 8 positions matching TRBD2. DNA of the CDR3: TGTGCCAGCAGCTTCGTCTTGATAGCGGGATATGTAGGGGAGCTGTTTTTT. It specifies CASSFVLIAGYVGELFF.